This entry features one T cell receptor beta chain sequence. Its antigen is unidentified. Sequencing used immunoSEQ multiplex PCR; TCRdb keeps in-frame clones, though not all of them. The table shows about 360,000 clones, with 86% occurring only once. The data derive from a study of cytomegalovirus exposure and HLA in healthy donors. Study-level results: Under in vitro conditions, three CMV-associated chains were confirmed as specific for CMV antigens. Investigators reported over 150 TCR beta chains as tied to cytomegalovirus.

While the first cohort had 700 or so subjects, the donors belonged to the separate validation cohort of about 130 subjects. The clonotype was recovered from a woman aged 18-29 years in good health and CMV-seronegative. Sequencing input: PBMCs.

CDR3 nucleotide sequence: TGCGCCAGCAGCCAAGATTGGACAGGCCTGAGCTCCTACGAGCAGTACTTC. This sequence encodes CASSQDWTGLSSYEQYF. The chain couples TRBV4-1 to TRBJ2-7, with 7 positions matching TRBD1. Germline values: CDR1 MGHRA, CDR2 YSYEKL. V trimming: 0 bases; J trimming: 0 bases; junction bases outside the gene matches: 8. The CDR3 sequence is 17 residues long.